A single sample gave rise to the 4 T cell receptor beta chains below, sequenced in a study of tumor and adjacent non-tumor tissue in lung cancer. No cell sorting was done before RNA was extracted from the tissue. Distant lung tissue was collected more than 3 cm away from the tumor edge. Three rounds of nested PCR, following a modified ARM-PCR protocol, produced the TCRbeta library. TCRdb analysed the multiplex PCR reads with MiXCR anew, one entry per CDR3 protein. This sample has some 97,000 distinct CDR3 sequences; more than 55% occur once, and the top ten carry roughly 19%. Sequencing was performed on distant non-tumor lung tissue. All receptors come from a man aged 25-45 years with non-small cell lung cancer.

Points on this clonotype: The junction departs from the called germline gene at one end, perhaps through a read error. The rearrangement joins TRBV11-2 to TRBJ2-5; unclear D gene. Germline V lookup: CDR1 SGHAT, CDR2 FQNNGV. This CDR3 spans 13 amino acids. CDR3 sequence (DNA): TGTGCCAGCAGATTAGAGGCACCCGAGACCCAGTACTTC. The encoded protein is CASRLEAPETQYF.

This clonotype was counted once. V is TRBV4-1 and J is TRBJ1-1; tentative D call: TRBD1 (5 bases). V was clipped by 6 bases and J by 1 base, with 18 bases between them. The CDR3 consists of 16 residues. Germline lookup yields CDR1 MGHRA and CDR2 YSYEKL. The DNA of the CDR3 is TGCGCCAGCAGTCCGGCCGGACATGGGGCGAACACTGAAGCTTTCTTT. It yields the protein CASSPAGHGANTEAFF.

This clonotype was observed a few times. A much larger clone is a single base away; this may be a read error. The final CDR3 position lacks the conserved phenylalanine or tryptophan, pointing to a likely read error. V is TRBV20-1 and J is TRBJ2-7; perhaps TRBD1 as D (5 bases). The CDR3 spans 14 residues. The V end was cut by 5 bases, the J end by 2 bases, with 16 bases between. Looked up from germline, CDR1 is DFQATT and CDR2 is SNEGSKA (reference sequence). CDR3 bases: TGCAGTGCTCCTCGGGCAGGGCGGACCTACGAGCAGTACATC. As protein: CSAPRAGRTYEQYI.

A note on this clonotype: A junction boundary mismatches the germline segment, possibly from a read error. This CDR3 is CTRGLLTGRLSYGYTF. As DNA, the CDR3 is TGTACCAGGGGCTTATTAACAGGCCGCTTGAGCTATGGCTACACCTTC. The rearrangement joins TRBV11-3 to TRBJ1-2; D might be TRBD1 (6 bases). The germline CDR1 and CDR2 sequences are SGHNT and YENEEA. The CDR3 loop spans 16 amino acids.